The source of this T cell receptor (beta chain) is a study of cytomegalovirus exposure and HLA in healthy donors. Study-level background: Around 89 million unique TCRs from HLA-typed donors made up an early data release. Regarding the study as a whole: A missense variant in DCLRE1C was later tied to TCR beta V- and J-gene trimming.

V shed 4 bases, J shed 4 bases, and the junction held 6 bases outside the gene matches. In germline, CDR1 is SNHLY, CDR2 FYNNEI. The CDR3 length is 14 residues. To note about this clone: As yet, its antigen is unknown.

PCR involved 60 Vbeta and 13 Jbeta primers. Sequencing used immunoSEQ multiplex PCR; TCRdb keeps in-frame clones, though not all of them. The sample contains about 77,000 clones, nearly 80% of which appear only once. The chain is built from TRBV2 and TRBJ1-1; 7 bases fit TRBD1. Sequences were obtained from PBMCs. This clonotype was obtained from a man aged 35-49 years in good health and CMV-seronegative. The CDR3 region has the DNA TGTGCCAGCAGTGGAAGGCAGGGGGGCACTGAAGCTTTCTTT. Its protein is CASSGRQGGTEAFF.